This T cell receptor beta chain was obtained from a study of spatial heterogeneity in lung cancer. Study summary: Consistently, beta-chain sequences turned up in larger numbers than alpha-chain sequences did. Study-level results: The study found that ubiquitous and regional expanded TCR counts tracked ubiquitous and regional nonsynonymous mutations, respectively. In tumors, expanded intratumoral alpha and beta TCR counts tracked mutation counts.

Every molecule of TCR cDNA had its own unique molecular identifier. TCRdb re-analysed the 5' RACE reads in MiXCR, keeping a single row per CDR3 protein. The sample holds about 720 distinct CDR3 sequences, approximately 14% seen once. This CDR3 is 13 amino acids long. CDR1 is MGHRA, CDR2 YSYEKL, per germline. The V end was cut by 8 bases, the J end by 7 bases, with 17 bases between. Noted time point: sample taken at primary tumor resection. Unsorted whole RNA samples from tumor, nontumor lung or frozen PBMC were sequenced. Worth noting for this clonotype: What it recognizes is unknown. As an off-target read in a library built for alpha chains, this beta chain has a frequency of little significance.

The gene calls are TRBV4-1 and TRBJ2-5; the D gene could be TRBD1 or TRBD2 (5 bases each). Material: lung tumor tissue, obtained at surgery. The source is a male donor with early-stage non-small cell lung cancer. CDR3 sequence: CASRGAAVRTQYF. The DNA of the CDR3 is TGCGCCAGCCGAGGGGCCGCAGTGAGGACCCAGTACTTC.